Shown below are 21 T cell receptor beta chains from a single sample sequenced in a study of T cell changes during pregnancy in multiple sclerosis. The protocol was immunoSEQ multiplex PCR, while the TCRdb copy is restricted to in-frame clones and leaves out a portion. This table holds about 57,000 clones, roughly 90% found once. Specimen: peripheral blood, collected after pregnancy. The receptors were sampled from a female donor in good health, enrolled as a control in a pregnancy study.

The chain links TRBV5-1 to TRBJ1-3; 10 bases are shared with TRBD1. CDR1 SGHRS and CDR2 YFSETQ come from the germline V gene. V trimming: 4 bases; J trimming: 7 bases; junction bases outside the gene matches: 11. The CDR3 length is 16 residues. For the CDR3, the DNA is TGCGCCAGCAGCCCGACAGGGGGCTCGATTTTTAACACCATATATTTT. Encoded protein: CASSPTGGSIFNTIYF.

This clone was recorded a few times. V gene TRBV19 combines with J gene TRBJ1-2; 7 nucleotides line up with TRBD1. The CDR3 consists of 13 residues. CDR1 LNHDA and CDR2 SQIVND come from the germline V gene (reference sequence). After removal of 6 bases from V and 4 bases from J, the junction contained 5 bases not matched to a gene. In DNA, the CDR3 is TGTGCCAGTAGCCTGGGACAGATCTATGGCTACACCTTC. This codes for CASSLGQIYGYTF.

This sequence joins TRBV4-2 and TRBJ1-2; 12 positions agree with TRBD1. The J segment lost 5 bases and the V segment lost 4 bases, leaving 11 bases of the junction unmatched. This CDR3 contains 17 residues. In germline, CDR1 is LGHNA, CDR2 YNFKEQ. Here the CDR3 DNA reads TGTGCCAGCAGCCCGACGTCCGGGACAGGGGGCTTTTATGGCTACACCTTC. It specifies CASSPTSGTGGFYGYTF.

The chain joins TRBV6-1 to TRBJ2-7; TRBD1 aligns across 8 bases. Germline CDR1 MNHNS, CDR2 SASEGT. With V trimmed by 6 bases and J by 4 bases, 8 bases remained unmatched. The CDR3 extends over 14 amino acids. CDR3 loop: CASRKDRDGYEQYF. CDR3 nucleotide sequence: TGTGCCAGCAGGAAGGACAGGGACGGGTACGAGCAGTACTTC.

As to this clone: The junction differs from germline at one of its ends, possibly a read error. V gene TRBV7-2 combines with J gene TRBJ2-7; D possibly corresponds to TRBD1 (6 bases). Germline loops: CDR1 SGHTA, CDR2 FQGNSA. CDR3 length: 14 amino acids. CDR3 in DNA: TGTGCCAGCAGCTTAGACAGGGCTGAATTACGGAAGGACTTC. Its protein is CASSLDRAELRKDF.

The chain has TRBV9 and TRBJ2-7; TRBD1 might be the D (6 bases). The CDR3 sequence is 13 residues long. CDR1 SGDLS and CDR2 YYNGEE come from the germline V gene. Trimming removed 3 bases from V and 5 bases from J, with 12 bases in between. CDR3 nucleotide sequence: TGTGCCAGCAGCGCCGGGACAACCCACGAGCAGTACTTC. Translated: CASSAGTTHEQYF.

The V call is TRBV25-1, the J call TRBJ1-5, with D possibly being TRBD1 (5 bases). The CDR3 sequence is 13 residues long. Trimming removed 4 bases from V and 10 bases from J, with 14 bases in between. The germline V gene has CDR1 MGHDK and CDR2 SYGVNS. The CDR3 sequence: CASSASGVEPQHF. The CDR3 region has the DNA TGTGCCAGCAGTGCATCGGGGGTCGAACCCCAGCATTTT.

V is TRBV29-1 and J is TRBJ2-3; 13 bases fit TRBD2. Germline V lookup: CDR1 SQVTM, CDR2 ANQGSEA. The CDR3 totals 18 residues. The J segment lost 2 bases and the V segment lost 4 bases, leaving 12 bases of the junction unmatched. CDR3 in amino acids: CSVGLLAGGNLYTDTQYF. The DNA of the CDR3 is TGCAGCGTTGGTTTACTAGCGGGGGGGAATCTTTACACAGATACGCAGTATTTT.

The genes are TRBV4-1 and TRBJ1-5, with D perhaps matching TRBD1 (6 bases). The V end was cut by 4 bases, the J end by 0 bases, with 16 bases between. The V gene's germline CDR1 is MGHRA and CDR2 YSYEKL. This CDR3 has 17 residues. CDR3 region: CASSPWAGAISNQPQHF. As DNA, the CDR3 is TGCGCCAGCAGCCCCTGGGCGGGGGCTATTAGCAATCAGCCCCAGCATTTT.

This clone was seen just once. The chain recombines TRBV30 with TRBJ2-1; 8 nucleotides match TRBD1. The germline V gene has CDR1 GTSNPN and CDR2 SVGIG (reference sequence). The CDR3 has 13 amino acids. V shed 8 bases, J shed 4 bases, and the junction held 7 bases outside the gene matches. The CDR3 sequence: CALRTGNYNEQFF. For the CDR3, the DNA is TGTGCCCTCCGGACAGGGAATTACAATGAGCAGTTCTTC.

Judged by abundance, this clone is medium-sized. The chain couples TRBV14 to TRBJ1-2, with 9 positions matching TRBD1. With 3 bases clipped from V and 8 bases from J, the junction kept 7 bases outside the gene matches. This CDR3 spans 14 amino acids. Germline V CDR1 and CDR2: SGHDN, FVKESK. CDR3: CASSHRGTGSGYTF. CDR3 coding DNA: TGTGCCAGCAGCCATCGAGGGACAGGGAGCGGCTACACCTTC.

V usage is TRBV9 and J usage is TRBJ2-3; D is unclear. Trimming cost V 0 bases and J 4 bases, with 9 bases left between them. This CDR3 comprises 14 residues. The germline V gene has CDR1 SGDLS and CDR2 YYNGEE. The chain's CDR3 is CASSVVSSADTQYF. CDR3 DNA: TGTGCCAGCAGCGTAGTCTCGTCGGCAGATACGCAGTATTTT.

The gene calls are TRBV7-9 and TRBJ1-1; a weak D match, TRBD1 (5 bases). Per the germline V gene, CDR1 is SEHNR and CDR2 is FQNEAQ (reference sequence). Trimming stripped 2 bases from V and 1 base from J, with 11 bases between. CDR3 length equals 15 residues. CDR3 sequence (DNA): TGTGCCAGCAGCTTATCCGGGGGGGGGAACACTGAAGCTTTCTTT. Its protein product is CASSLSGGGNTEAFF.

This clone has a handful of counts. The chain employs TRBV4-1 and TRBJ1-1, with TRBD1 matching over 9 bases. This CDR3 spans 14 amino acids. V lost 6 bases, J lost 3 bases, and 5 bases stayed unmatched. From germline, CDR1 is MGHRA and CDR2 YSYEKL. The CDR3 loop is CASRTQGADTEAFF. The CDR3 nucleotides read TGCGCCAGCAGGACACAGGGGGCCGACACTGAAGCTTTCTTT.

The chain has TRBV6-1 and TRBJ1-5; TRBD1 agrees at 7 bases. Losses at the gene ends were 4 bases for V and 7 bases for J; bases not matched to a gene: 4. CDR3 size: 13 residues. The germline V gene has CDR1 MNHNS and CDR2 SASEGT. In DNA, the CDR3 is TGTGCCAGCAGTGGACAGGGCCTCCAGCCCCAGCATTTT. Its translation: CASSGQGLQPQHF.

V usage is TRBV11-3 and J usage is TRBJ1-1; D is unresolved. Per germline, CDR1 SGHNT and CDR2 YENEEA. The ends were cut back, 7 bases at V and 0 bases at J, with 15 bases in the middle. This CDR3 spans 15 amino acids. CDR3 protein: CASTELPPLNTEAFF. Written as DNA, the CDR3 is TGTGCCAGCACCGAACTACCTCCCTTGAACACTGAAGCTTTCTTT.

This chain links TRBV2 with TRBJ1-2; the D is unclear. Germline CDR1 SNHLY, CDR2 FYNNEI. The CDR3 is 14 amino acids. V lost 1 base and J lost 4, with 10 bases in between. The CDR3 loop is CASSEERTSYGYTF. Here the CDR3 DNA reads TGTGCCAGCAGTGAAGAAAGGACTTCCTATGGCTACACCTTC.

J is TRBJ2-3 and V is TRBV7-3; 7 nucleotides agree with TRBD2. Germline values: CDR1 SGHTA, CDR2 FQGTGA. With 6 bases clipped from V and 4 bases from J, the junction kept 4 bases outside the gene matches. The CDR3 has 13 amino acids. The chain's CDR3 is CASRALAADTQYF. CDR3 nucleotide sequence: TGTGCCAGCAGGGCCCTAGCGGCAGATACGCAGTATTTT.

This clone was counted once. The chain carries TRBV5-1 and TRBJ2-5; the match to TRBD2 covers 8 bases. This CDR3 is 14 amino acids long. CDR1 is SGHRS, CDR2 YFSETQ, per germline. Unmatched junction bases numbered 12, after V lost 4 bases and J lost 10 bases. For the CDR3, the DNA is TGCGCCAGCAGCCCGACAGCGGGGGTCGGTGGCCAGTACTTC. This codes for CASSPTAGVGGQYF.

The J gene is TRBJ2-3, the V gene TRBV10-2; no clear D. Trimming pared 7 bases from V and 2 bases from J, leaving 10 bases between. Germline-derived CDR1 and CDR2 are WSHSY and SAAADI. The CDR3 is 13 amino acids. The CDR3 here is CASNSMVTDTQYF. For the CDR3, the DNA is TGCGCCAGCAACTCTATGGTCACAGATACGCAGTATTTT.

This clone was counted once. The chain employs TRBV19 and TRBJ1-5; D may be TRBD1 (6 bases). Germline loops: CDR1 LNHDA, CDR2 SQIVND (reference sequence). Trimming removed 6 bases from V and 3 bases from J, with 12 bases in between. This CDR3 has 14 residues. CDR3 coding DNA: TGTGCCAGTAGATTACAGGGAATCAATCAGCCCCAGCATTTT. Encoded protein: CASRLQGINQPQHF.